This T cell receptor (beta chain) came from a study of blood T cells in healthy people across ages. A few counts support this clonotype. Using a J-beta primer mix together with a sample-barcoded 5' primer, a second PCR was run for roughly 7 to 12 cycles. Each CDR3 protein is one row after TCRdb ran MiXCR on the 5' RACE reads. The sample has fewer than 2,000,000 distinct CDR3 sequences, about 31% seen once; the top ten hold approximately 10%. Germline CDR1 MGHRA, CDR2 YSYEKL. This CDR3 has 16 amino acids. Trimming removed 4 bases at V and 5 bases at J, with 21 bases between. V is TRBV4-1 and J is TRBJ2-7; D gene uncertain. The source material was blood. The clonotype was recovered from a woman under 40 in good health. CDR3 loop: CASSPLKGYPGNEQYF. The DNA for the CDR3 is TGCGCCAGCAGCCCCTTAAAGGGCTACCCGGGCAACGAGCAGTACTTC.